Presented here are 4 T cell receptor beta chains from one specimen sequenced in a study of shared clonotypes between healthy human individuals. The table came from immunoSEQ multiplex PCR; TCRdb's copy has only in-frame clones and leaves some out. The table records 2 million to 2.5 million clones, approximately 93% of them present only once. Sequenced: naive CD4+ T cells from PBMCs. The sample's subset: CD45RA+ positively selected. These receptor sequences come from a man aged 18 to 30 in good health. Some clones in this sample may be carry-over from other donors' samples.

The chain is built from TRBV7-3 and TRBJ2-3, with 9 bases fitting TRBD2. The CDR3 runs to 17 residues. V was pared by 1 base and J by 4 bases, with 9 bases of the junction left unmatched. Looked up from germline, CDR1 is SGHTA and CDR2 is FQGTGA. The CDR3 DNA reads as TGTGCCAGCAGCTTAAACCCCCCGGGACTAGCCCCAGATACGCAGTATTTT. This codes for CASSLNPPGLAPDTQYF.

This clone was counted between two and nine times. This chain joins TRBV4-3 and TRBJ1-1; D possibly corresponds to TRBD1 (5 bases). The CDR3 is 15 amino acids. CDR1 and CDR2 from the germline V gene are LGHNA and YSLEER. Between the trimmed V and J ends, which lost 0 bases and 3 bases, there was a span of 11 bases. The CDR3 is CASSQDYGTDTEAFF. The CDR3, as DNA: TGCGCCAGCAGCCAAGATTACGGGACGGACACTGAAGCTTTCTTT.

The chain uses TRBV6-1 and TRBJ2-7, with 12 bases fitting TRBD2. Germline assignment: CDR1 MNHNS and CDR2 SASEGT. The CDR3 is made up of 15 amino acids. J gave up 4 bases and V 6 bases, and 7 bases lay outside the gene matches. CDR3 amino acids: CASSATLAGGYEQYF. In DNA, the CDR3 is TGTGCCAGCAGCGCAACACTAGCGGGAGGATACGAGCAGTACTTC.

The gene calls are TRBV6-4 and TRBJ1-1; possibly TRBD1 for D (5 bases). Trimming took 5 bases from V and 2 from J, leaving 12 bases between them. The CDR3 spans 14 residues. Germline values: CDR1 MRHNA, CDR2 SNTAGT. The CDR3 sequence: CASSSQWGNTEAFF. Here the CDR3 DNA reads TGTGCCAGCAGTTCCCAATGGGGCAACACTGAAGCTTTCTTT.